These 11 T cell receptor beta chains came from one sample sequenced in a study of blood T cell repertoires in COVID-19. Only in-frame clones appear in the TCRdb table, and some are missing; sequencing was by immunoSEQ multiplex PCR. The table has 30,000 to 35,000 clones, over 70% seen once. Sequencing used peripheral blood. The receptors stem from a man of 80 years or more with active COVID-19.

The J gene is TRBJ2-1, the V gene TRBV24-1; tentative D call: TRBD2 (6 bases). Germline V lookup: CDR1 KGHDR, CDR2 SFDVKD. The length of the CDR3 is 15 residues. V was clipped by 4 bases and J by 0 bases, with 9 bases between them. The CDR3 here is CATSEVGGSYNEQFF. The CDR3 region has the DNA TGTGCCACCAGTGAAGTGGGAGGCTCCTACAATGAGCAGTTCTTC.

CDR3 nucleotide sequence: TGTGCCAGCAGTAGGACTAGCGGAAACTACGAGCAGTACTTC. Protein sequence: CASSRTSGNYEQYF. The genes are TRBV28 and TRBJ2-7; 10 bases fit TRBD2. The germline V gene encodes CDR1 MDHEN and CDR2 SYDVKM. This CDR3 is 14 amino acids long. Unmatched junction bases numbered 4, after V lost 5 bases and J lost 3 bases.

A few counts support this clone. The chain links TRBV19 to TRBJ1-5; D remains unclear. Germline loops: CDR1 LNHDA, CDR2 SQIVND (reference sequence). This CDR3 is built from 15 residues. V lost 1 base, J lost 0 bases, and 7 bases lay in between. The CDR3 is CASSIVGSSNQPQHF. The DNA for the CDR3 is TGTGCCAGTAGTATAGTTGGCAGTAGCAATCAGCCCCAGCATTTT. The entire variable domain, with the rest obtained from reference TRBV19 and TRBJ1-5, is as follows: DGGITQSPKYLFRKEGQNVTLSCEQNLNHDAMYWYRQDPGQGLRLIYYSQIVNDFQKGDIAEGYSVSREKKESFPLTVTSAQKNPTAFYLCASSIVGSSNQPQHFGDGTRLSIL.

This clone was recorded a few times. This sequence joins TRBV10-3 and TRBJ2-7; weak D call: TRBD2 (6 bases). This CDR3 comprises 14 residues. Trimming shortened V by 7 bases and J by 1 base, and 14 bases separated the two germline ends. Germline CDR1 ENHRY, CDR2 SYGVKD. CDR3 loop: CAIMVSGASYEQYF. The CDR3 DNA reads TGTGCCATCATGGTGTCGGGAGCGTCCTACGAGCAGTACTTC.

The chain employs TRBV6-1 and TRBJ2-4; D is uncertain. Trimming pared 3 bases from V and 2 bases from J, leaving 11 bases between. Germline values: CDR1 MNHNS, CDR2 SASEGT. The CDR3 is made up of 15 amino acids. The CDR3 DNA sequence: TGTGCCAGCAGTGACGCGGCAGCTTCCAAAAACATTCAGTACTTC. As protein: CASSDAAASKNIQYF.

A single count supports this clone. The rearrangement uses TRBV5-1 and TRBJ2-1; D is uncertain. Per germline, CDR1 SGHRS and CDR2 YFSETQ. Trimming removed 3 bases at V and 4 bases at J, with 8 bases between. This CDR3 is 13 amino acids long. DNA of the CDR3: TGCGCCAGCAGCTGGGCTACGTACAATGAGCAGTTCTTC. Translated: CASSWATYNEQFF. The full variable domain, completed using reference TRBV5-1 and TRBJ2-1, is KAGVTQTPRYLIKTRGQQVTLSCSPISGHRSVSWYQQTPGQGLQFLFEYFSETQRNKGNFPGRFSGRQFSNSRSEMNVSTLELGDSALYLCASSWATYNEQFFGPGTRLTVL.

The rearrangement links TRBV18 to TRBJ2-7; D may be TRBD2 (6 bases). The CDR3 has 14 residues. With 3 bases removed from V and 3 bases from J, the gap between germline ends came to 12 bases. Germline V CDR1 and CDR2: KGHSH, LQKENI. The CDR3 nucleotides are TGTGCCAGCTCACCGGGGGGAAGCATCTACGAGCAGTACTTC. Protein: CASSPGGSIYEQYF.

This clone appeared a single time. V usage is TRBV20-1 and J usage is TRBJ1-2; D is unresolved. V dropped 3 bases and J dropped 5 bases, with 7 bases sitting between them. Germline loops: CDR1 DFQATT, CDR2 SNEGSKA (reference sequence). There are 11 residues in the CDR3. The CDR3 loop is CSARAPYGYTF. As DNA, the CDR3 is TGCAGTGCTAGGGCACCTTATGGCTACACCTTC.

The genes are TRBV6-5 and TRBJ2-1; 7 bases are a match to TRBD2. Per germline, CDR1 MNHEY and CDR2 SVGAGI. The CDR3 totals 14 residues. V lost 6 bases and J lost 15; bases outside the gene matches: 17. The CDR3 region is CASRVLGGRGTRFF. In DNA, the CDR3 is TGTGCCAGCAGGGTACTGGGCGGGAGAGGGACGCGGTTCTTC.

Written as DNA, the CDR3 is TGTGCCAGTAGTCTGCGGGGGGGCCGATACTCCTACGAGCAGTACTTC. Protein: CASSLRGGRYSYEQYF. The gene calls are TRBV19 and TRBJ2-7; 9 nucleotides match TRBD2. Trimming removed 5 bases from V and 0 bases from J; junction bases left unmatched: 8. The CDR3 loop spans 16 amino acids. Germline CDR1 reads LNHDA; CDR2 reads SQIVND (reference sequence).

The chain uses TRBV4-1 and TRBJ1-1; D possibly corresponds to TRBD1 (6 bases). The CDR3 has 14 residues. V was pared by 1 base and J by 4 bases, with 10 bases between. CDR1 and CDR2 from the germline V gene are MGHRA and YSYEKL. The CDR3 coding sequence is TGCGCCAGCAGCCAAGGACAGGCGGTCACTGAAGCTTTCTTT. Amino acids: CASSQGQAVTEAFF.